This T cell receptor (beta chain) was observed in a study of T-cell reconstitution after alpha-beta-depleted transplantation in children. Overall study findings and caveats: Newly produced T cells mostly accounted for T-cell counts and diversity one year post-transplant. There were reportedly several hundred expanded graft clones from which alpha-beta T cells came about two months after transplant.

A library of TCRbeta sequences, prepared with unique molecular identifiers, was generated. MiXCR was run by TCRdb on the PCR reads, yielding one entry per CDR3 protein. The table records about 110,000 distinct CDR3 sequences, 10% to 13% of them present only once. Germline V gives CDR1 SGHRS, CDR2 YFSETQ. Trimming took off 4 bases at V and 8 bases at J, with 15 bases between the two ends. This CDR3 has 14 residues. Worth noting for this clonotype: What it binds is unknown.

The rearrangement uses TRBV5-1 and TRBJ1-4; D is unclear. The sequences come from PBMCs, collected before TCRalphabeta/CD19-depleted stem cell transplant. The receptor was derived from a boy aged 2 to 10 with acute lymphoblastic leukemia, due to receive a stem cell transplant. CDR3 in amino acids: CASSPGGLWEKLFF. CDR3 DNA: TGCGCCAGCAGCCCGGGAGGGTTGTGGGAAAAACTGTTTTTT.